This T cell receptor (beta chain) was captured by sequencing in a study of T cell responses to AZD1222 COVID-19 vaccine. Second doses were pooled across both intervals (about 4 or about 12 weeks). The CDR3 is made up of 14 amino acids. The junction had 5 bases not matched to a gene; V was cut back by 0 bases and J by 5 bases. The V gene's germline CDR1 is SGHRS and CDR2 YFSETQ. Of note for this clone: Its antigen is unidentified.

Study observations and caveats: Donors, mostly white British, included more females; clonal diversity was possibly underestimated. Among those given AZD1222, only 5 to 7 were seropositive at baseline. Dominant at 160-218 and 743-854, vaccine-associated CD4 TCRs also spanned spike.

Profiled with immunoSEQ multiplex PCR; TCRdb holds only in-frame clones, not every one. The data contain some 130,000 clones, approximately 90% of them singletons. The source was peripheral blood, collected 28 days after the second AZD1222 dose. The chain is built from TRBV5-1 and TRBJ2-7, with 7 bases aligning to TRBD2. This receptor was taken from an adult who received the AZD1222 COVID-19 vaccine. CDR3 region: CASSLGRGSHEQYF. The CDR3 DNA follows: TGCGCCAGCAGCTTGGGGCGCGGGAGCCACGAGCAGTACTTC.